Each of the 2 T cell receptor beta chains below was sequenced from the same sample in a study of identical twins. TCRdb passed the 5' RACE reads through MiXCR, listing each CDR3 protein once. The sample has approximately 670,000 distinct CDR3 sequences, roughly 6% seen once; the top ten hold 1.5% to 2%. Sequencing was performed on naive T cells sorted from blood. Receptors originate from a man between 18 and 35 years old in good health.

This clonotype was counted ten times or more. The chain uses TRBV29-1 and TRBJ2-1; D ambiguous. Between the trimmed V and J ends, which lost 4 bases and 1 base, there was a span of 5 bases. Germline values: CDR1 SQVTM, CDR2 ANQGSEA. There are 12 residues in the CDR3. CDR3 region: CSVGLSYNEQFF. The CDR3 nucleotides are TGCAGCGTTGGACTTTCCTACAATGAGCAGTTCTTC.

Comments on this clonotype: This may arise from a read error, as a much more abundant clone is one base away. The CDR3 does not close with the conserved phenylalanine or tryptophan, likely indicating a read error. The V call is TRBV6-6, the J call TRBJ1-1; D remains unclear. The ends were cut back, 4 bases at V and 8 bases at J, with 11 bases in the middle. The CDR3 contains 12 residues. The germline CDR1 and CDR2 sequences are MNHNY and SVGAGI (reference sequence). The CDR3 is CASSSRASEAFS. The CDR3 DNA follows: TGTGCCAGCAGTTCCCGGGCGTCGGAAGCTTTCTCT.